This is a list of T cell receptor beta chains from one sample in a study of identical twins. TCRdb ran MiXCR on the 5' RACE reads and lists one entry per CDR3 protein. The sample holds about 520,000 distinct CDR3 sequences; around 20% are singletons and the top ten take around 0.9%. The sample was also linked to a second study, of T cells expressing NK-cell markers.

Sequenced: CD4+ T cells sorted from blood. These receptors were obtained from a woman under 30 in good health. Each CDR3 is given with its conserved first and last residue. A D gene is named only where the DNA matches it firmly. Only some rows state a clone size, as once, few, many or a class for expanded clones.

.	.	TRBV20-1	TRBJ1-2	TGCAGTGCGAGCCGCTTGGACGGACAATATGGCTACACCTTC	CSASRLDGQYGYTF
.	few	TRBV20-1	TRBJ2-7	TGCAGTGCTAGTCCGGAGAGGGTGGGCGAGCAGTACTTC	CSASPERVGEQYF
.	few	TRBV3-1	TRBJ2-1	TGTGCCAGCAGCCGCGATTCCCTGGGCGGGAATGAGCAGTTCTTC	CASSRDSLGGNEQFF
.	few	TRBV3-1	TRBJ2-7	TGTGCCAGCAGCTACGGACAGAATTACGAGCAGTACTTC	CASSYGQNYEQYF
TRBD2	.	TRBV6-1	TRBJ2-3	TGTGCCACCCTAACTAGCGGGAGTGCGAATACGCAGTATTTT	CATLTSGSANTQYF
TRBD2	few	TRBV20-1	TRBJ2-3	TGCAGTGCTAGTGGGCGGGGGAGCACAGATACGCAGTATTTT	CSASGRGSTDTQYF
TRBD2	.	TRBV11-2	TRBJ2-1	TGTGCCAGCGCCACGGGGCGGGGGGCTAACCCAACCTACAATGAGCAGTTCTTC	CASATGRGANPTYNEQFF
TRBD2	.	TRBV20-1	TRBJ2-5	TGCAGTGCTAGAGATGCGACTAGCGCCAGTCAAGAGACCCAGTACTTC	CSARDATSASQETQYF
.	few	TRBV5-1	TRBJ2-1	TGCGCCAGCAGCTTGGTCCGACCGGGTCTCTATGAGCAGTTCTTC	CASSLVRPGLYEQFF
TRBD1	few	TRBV5-1	TRBJ2-3	TGCGCCAGCAGCTTCCAACCGGGACAGGGCACAGATACGCAGTATTTT	CASSFQPGQGTDTQYF
.	.	TRBV12-3/TRBV12-4	TRBJ2-3	TGTGCCAGCAGACCCCACCAGCGGAGTTGGGATACGCAGTATTTT	CASRPHQRSWDTQYF
.	many	TRBV4-3	TRBJ1-2	TGCGCCAGCAGCCAAGATAGGCAAACCGGCTACACCTTC	CASSQDRQTGYTF
.	.	TRBV20-1	TRBJ2-3	TGCAGTGCTAGAGTTGCGGGGACGACAGATACGCAGTATTTT	CSARVAGTTDTQYF
TRBD1	few	TRBV6-5	TRBJ2-7	TGTGCCAGCAGTTACTCGGGTCACAGGGGCTACGAGCAGTACTTC	CASSYSGHRGYEQYF
.	.	TRBV3-1	TRBJ2-3	TGTGCCAGCAGCCAAGATCGGGGGGATACGCAGTATTTT	CASSQDRGDTQYF
.	few	TRBV7-9	TRBJ1-1	TGTGCCAGCAGCGACAAGTACGGCCCACTTGAAAACACTGAAGCTTTCTTT	CASSDKYGPLENTEAFF
.	few	TRBV7-8	TRBJ2-1	TGTGCCAGCAGCATGGTCTGGGCATCCAATGAGCAGTTCTTC	CASSMVWASNEQFF